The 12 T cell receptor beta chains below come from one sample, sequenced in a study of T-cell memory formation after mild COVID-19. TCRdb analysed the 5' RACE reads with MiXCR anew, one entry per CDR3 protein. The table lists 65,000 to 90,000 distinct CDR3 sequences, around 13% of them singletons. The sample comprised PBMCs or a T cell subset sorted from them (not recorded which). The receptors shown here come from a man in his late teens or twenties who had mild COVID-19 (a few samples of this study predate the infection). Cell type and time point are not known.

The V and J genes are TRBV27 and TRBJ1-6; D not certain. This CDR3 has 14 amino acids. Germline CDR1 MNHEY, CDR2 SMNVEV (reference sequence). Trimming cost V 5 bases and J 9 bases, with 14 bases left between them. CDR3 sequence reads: CASSVNGPLSPLHF. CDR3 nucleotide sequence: TGTGCCAGCAGTGTCAACGGGCCCCTTTCACCCCTCCACTTT.

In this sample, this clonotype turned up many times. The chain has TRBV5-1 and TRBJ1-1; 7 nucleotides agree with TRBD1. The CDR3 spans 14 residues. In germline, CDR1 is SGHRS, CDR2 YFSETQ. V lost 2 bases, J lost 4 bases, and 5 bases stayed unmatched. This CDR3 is CASSFRTGGTEAFF. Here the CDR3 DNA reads TGCGCCAGCAGCTTCAGGACAGGAGGCACTGAAGCTTTCTTT. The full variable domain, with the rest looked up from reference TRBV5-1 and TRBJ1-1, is KAGVTQTPRYLIKTRGQQVTLSCSPISGHRSVSWYQQTPGQGLQFLFEYFSETQRNKGNFPGRFSGRQFSNSRSEMNVSTLELGDSALYLCASSFRTGGTEAFFGQGTRLTVV.

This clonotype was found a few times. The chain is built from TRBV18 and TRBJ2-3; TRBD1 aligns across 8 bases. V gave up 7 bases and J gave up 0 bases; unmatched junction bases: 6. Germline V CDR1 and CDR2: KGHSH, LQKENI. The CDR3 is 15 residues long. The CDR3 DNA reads TGTGCCAGCTTCCAGGGGGCGATGAGCACAGATACGCAGTATTTT. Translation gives CASFQGAMSTDTQYF. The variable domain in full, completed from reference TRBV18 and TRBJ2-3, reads NAGVMQNPRHLVRRRGQEARLRCSPMKGHSHVYWYRQLPEEGLKFMVYLQKENIIDESGMPKERFSAEFPKEGPSILRIQQVVRGDSAAYFCASFQGAMSTDTQYFGPGTRLTVL.

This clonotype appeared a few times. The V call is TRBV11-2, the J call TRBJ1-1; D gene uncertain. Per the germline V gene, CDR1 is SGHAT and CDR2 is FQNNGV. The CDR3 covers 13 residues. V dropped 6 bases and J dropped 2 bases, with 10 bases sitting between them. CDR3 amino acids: CASSWVPNTEAFF. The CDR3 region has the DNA TGTGCCAGCAGTTGGGTCCCCAACACTGAAGCTTTCTTT.

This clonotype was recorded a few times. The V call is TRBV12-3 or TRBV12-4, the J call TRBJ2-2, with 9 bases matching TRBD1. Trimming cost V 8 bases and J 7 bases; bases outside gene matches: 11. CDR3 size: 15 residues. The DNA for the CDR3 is TGTGCCAGCGGATGGACAGGGGATCTAGTCGGGGAGCTGTTTTTT. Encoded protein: CASGWTGDLVGELFF.

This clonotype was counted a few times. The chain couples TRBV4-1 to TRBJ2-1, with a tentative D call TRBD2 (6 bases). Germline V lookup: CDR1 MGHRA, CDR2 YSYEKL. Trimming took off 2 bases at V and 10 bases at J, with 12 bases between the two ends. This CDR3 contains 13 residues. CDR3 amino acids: CASSQQWRDEQFF. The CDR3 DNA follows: TGCGCCAGCAGCCAACAGTGGAGGGACGAGCAGTTCTTC.

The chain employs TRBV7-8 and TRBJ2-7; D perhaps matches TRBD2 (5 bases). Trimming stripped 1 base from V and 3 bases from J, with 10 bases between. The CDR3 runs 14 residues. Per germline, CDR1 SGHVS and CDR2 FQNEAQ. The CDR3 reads CASSLGGRFYEQYF. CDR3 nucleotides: TGTGCCAGCAGCTTAGGAGGGCGATTCTACGAGCAGTACTTC.

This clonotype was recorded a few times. The chain's CDR3 is CASSYSLGNTEAFF. In DNA, the CDR3 is TGTGCCAGCAGTTACTCGCTCGGGAACACTGAAGCTTTCTTT. The chain recombines TRBV6-2 or TRBV6-3 with TRBJ1-1; D is unresolved. This CDR3 comprises 14 residues. Germline-derived CDR1 and CDR2 are MNHEY and SVGEGT. V lost 0 bases and J 1 base, leaving 6 bases between the germline ends.

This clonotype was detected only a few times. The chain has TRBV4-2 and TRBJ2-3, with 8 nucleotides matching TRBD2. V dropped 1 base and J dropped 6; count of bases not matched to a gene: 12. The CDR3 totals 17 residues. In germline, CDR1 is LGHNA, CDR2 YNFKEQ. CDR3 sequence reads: CASSQGGWRGASDTQYF. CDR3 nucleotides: TGTGCCAGCAGCCAAGGGGGCTGGCGGGGGGCATCGGATACGCAGTATTTT.

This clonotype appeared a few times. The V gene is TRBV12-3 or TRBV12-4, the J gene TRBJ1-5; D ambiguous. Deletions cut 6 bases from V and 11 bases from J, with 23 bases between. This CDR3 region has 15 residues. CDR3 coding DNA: TGTGCCAGCAGCCGCGACCGGGCCCCAAGTGAGGCCCAGCATTTT. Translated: CASSRDRAPSEAQHF.

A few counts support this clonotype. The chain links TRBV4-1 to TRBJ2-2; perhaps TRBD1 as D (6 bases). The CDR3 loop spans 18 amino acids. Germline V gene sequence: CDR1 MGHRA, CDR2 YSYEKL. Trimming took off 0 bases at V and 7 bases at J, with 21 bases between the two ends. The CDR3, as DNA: TGCGCCAGCAGCCAAGACCCCTACTTAACAGGGCCGGTCGGGGAGCTGTTTTTT. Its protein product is CASSQDPYLTGPVGELFF.

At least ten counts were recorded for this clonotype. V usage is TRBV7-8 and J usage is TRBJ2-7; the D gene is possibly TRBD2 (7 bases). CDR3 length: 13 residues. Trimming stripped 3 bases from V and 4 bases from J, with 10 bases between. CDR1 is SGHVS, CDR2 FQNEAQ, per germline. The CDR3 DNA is TGTGCCAGCAGCTTCAGGGGAGGGTACGAGCAGTACTTC. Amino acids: CASSFRGGYEQYF.